The 8 T cell receptor beta chains given below trace back to one sample, sequenced in a study of blood T cell repertoires in COVID-19. Assay: immunoSEQ multiplex PCR; the TCRdb copy retains only in-frame clones and omits some. The sample includes about 15,000 clones, 80% to 90% of them seen just once. Material: peripheral blood. These receptors were taken from a man in his 70s in a cohort sampled during active COVID-19.

This clone was found a few times. The chain employs TRBV10-3 and TRBJ2-1, with 15 bases fitting TRBD2. In germline, CDR1 is ENHRY, CDR2 SYGVKD. CDR3 length: 16 residues. J lost 7 bases, V lost 7 bases, and 8 bases had no gene match. The CDR3 reads CAIKRTSGRVGNEQFF. The CDR3 DNA follows: TGTGCCATCAAGAGGACTAGCGGGAGGGTGGGGAATGAGCAGTTCTTC.

The genes are TRBV13 and TRBJ2-2; a weak D match, TRBD1 (6 bases). V dropped 6 bases and J dropped 2 bases, with 7 bases sitting between them. The CDR3 contains 13 residues. CDR1 is PRHDT, CDR2 FYEKMQ, per germline (reference sequence). CDR3 coding DNA: TGTGCCAGCAGGGACAGTAACACCGGGGAGCTGTTTTTT. This encodes CASRDSNTGELFF.

The chain joins TRBV7-7 to TRBJ2-1; D not certain. The length of the CDR3 is 14 residues. CDR1 is SSHAT, CDR2 FNYEAQ, per germline (reference sequence). The germline V and J ends were trimmed by 5 bases and 5 bases, with 13 bases remaining between them. The CDR3 loop is CASSDPGLNNEQFF. CDR3 bases: TGTGCCAGCAGCGACCCAGGATTAAACAATGAGCAGTTCTTC.

The V gene is TRBV3-1 (or the pseudogene TRBV3-2), the J gene TRBJ1-2, with 7 bases lining up with TRBD1. The CDR3 consists of 14 residues. Germline V lookup: CDR1 LGHDT, CDR2 YNNKEL (reference sequence). Trimming at V came to 4 bases and at J to 9 bases, leaving 11 bases not matched to a gene. CDR3 loop: CASSRWDSSMSYTF. CDR3 nucleotides: TGTGCCAGCAGCCGATGGGACAGCTCTATGAGCTACACCTTC.

This clone was counted a single time. The CDR3 nucleotides are TGCGCCAGCAGCCAAACTAGCGAGAGAGAGACCCAGTACTTC. Its translation: CASSQTSERETQYF. This chain uses TRBV4-1 with TRBJ2-5; 7 nucleotides align to TRBD2. In germline, CDR1 is MGHRA, CDR2 YSYEKL. CDR3 length equals 14 residues. Trimming cost V 2 bases and J 4 bases; bases outside gene matches: 4.

The chain is built from TRBV3-1 (or the pseudogene TRBV3-2) and TRBJ2-1, with 9 bases lining up with TRBD1. Germline V CDR1 and CDR2: LGHDT, YNNKEL (reference sequence). The junction had 8 bases not matched to a gene; V was cut back by 4 bases and J by 1 base. This CDR3 has 17 residues. The CDR3, as DNA: TGTGCCAGCAGCCGCAAGTTGGACAGGGGATCCTACAATGAGCAGTTCTTC. Its protein is CASSRKLDRGSYNEQFF.

Sample share makes this clone medium-sized. The chain combines TRBV7-9 with TRBJ2-2, with D unclear. The V gene lost 1 base and the J gene lost 3 bases, with 6 bases spanning the gap. Germline-derived CDR1 and CDR2 are SEHNR and FQNEAQ (reference sequence). The CDR3 has 14 amino acids. The CDR3 region has the DNA TGTGCCAGCAGCTTAGGGCTAGACACCGGGGAGCTGTTTTTT. This encodes CASSLGLDTGELFF.

The V call is TRBV19, the J call TRBJ2-7; TRBD2 agrees at 14 bases. Germline lookup yields CDR1 LNHDA and CDR2 SQIVND (reference sequence). This CDR3 is built from 18 residues. V lost 4 bases, J lost 2 bases, and 10 bases stayed unmatched. CDR3 bases: TGTGCCAGTAGTAGGAAAGGACTAGCGGGAGGACTTGCCTACGAGCAGTACTTC. Its translation is CASSRKGLAGGLAYEQYF.